What follows are 25 T cell receptor beta chains derived from one specimen sequenced in a study of memory CD4+ T cells and cytomegalovirus serostatus. The assay was immunoSEQ multiplex PCR, and TCRdb's table has in-frame clones only and misses some. The data show 85,000 to 100,000 clones, around 80% seen once. Single viable CD3+CD4+CD8-CD45RO+ cells were sorted as the memory CD4+ T cells. Sequenced material: memory CD4+ T cells from blood. These receptors originate from an adult in good health and CMV-seropositive.

This chain links TRBV15 with TRBJ2-5; the match to TRBD1 covers 8 bases. The CDR3 is made up of 15 amino acids. Germline assignment: CDR1 LNHNV and CDR2 YYDKDF (reference sequence). J gave up 4 bases and V 0 bases, and 4 bases lay outside the gene matches. The CDR3 region is CATSRDRTGRETQYF. CDR3 bases: TGTGCCACCAGCAGAGACAGGACAGGGCGAGAGACCCAGTACTTC.

The rearrangement links TRBV5-1 to TRBJ2-3, with D hard to call. This CDR3 spans 14 amino acids. Germline-derived CDR1 and CDR2 are SGHRS and YFSETQ. V was pared by 1 base and J by 4 bases, with 10 bases between. The chain's CDR3 is CASSLMVRADTQYF. In nucleotides, the CDR3 is TGCGCCAGCAGCTTGATGGTTAGGGCAGATACGCAGTATTTT.

V is TRBV9 and J is TRBJ1-1, with a tentative D call TRBD1 (5 bases). From germline, CDR1 is SGDLS and CDR2 YYNGEE. The V and J ends lost 0 bases and 1 base respectively, with 16 bases between them. The CDR3 is 17 amino acids. The CDR3 here is CASSVAPAGRPNTEAFF. The CDR3, as DNA: TGTGCCAGCAGCGTAGCCCCAGCGGGGCGGCCGAACACTGAAGCTTTCTTT.

The V and J genes are TRBV6-6 and TRBJ1-1; D is undetermined. There are 14 residues in the CDR3. CDR1 and CDR2 (germline): MNHNY, SVGAGI (reference sequence). The V end was cut by 6 bases, the J end by 5 bases, with 16 bases between. This chain's CDR3 is CASRATRQSTEAFF. The CDR3 DNA reads TGTGCCAGCAGGGCGACACGGCAATCTACTGAAGCTTTCTTT.

The genes are TRBV7-6 and TRBJ2-2, with D hard to call. The CDR3 has 16 residues. The V end was cut by 1 base, the J end by 4 bases, with 13 bases between. Germline V gives CDR1 SGHVS, CDR2 FNYEAQ. DNA of the CDR3: TGTGCCAGCAGCTTAGAGGCTAAACCCGGCACCGGGGAGCTGTTTTTT. Residues: CASSLEAKPGTGELFF.

The chain uses TRBV5-1 and TRBJ1-4; TRBD1 aligns across 8 bases. Germline V gene data show CDR1 as SGHRS and CDR2 as YFSETQ. Trimming took 0 bases from V and 8 from J; bases not matched to a gene: 9. The CDR3 is 16 residues long. Written as DNA, the CDR3 is TGCGCCAGCAGCTTGGGGGGGACAGGTGCTCAGGAAAAACTGTTTTTT. Translation gives CASSLGGTGAQEKLFF.

The chain uses TRBV5-4 and TRBJ2-1; maybe TRBD1 (5 bases). Germline V gene sequence: CDR1 SGHNT, CDR2 YYREEE (reference sequence). The CDR3 sequence is 17 residues long. Trimming removed 1 base from V and 0 bases from J, with 14 bases in between. The CDR3 spells CASSLMLGDSSYNEQFF. The DNA for the CDR3 is TGTGCCAGCAGCTTGATGTTAGGGGATTCCTCCTACAATGAGCAGTTCTTC.

The chain is built from TRBV29-1 and TRBJ2-2, with D possibly TRBD1 on 6 matching bases. CDR1 and CDR2 from the germline V gene are SQVTM and ANQGSEA. V was clipped by 8 bases and J by 2 bases, with 9 bases between them. The CDR3 runs to 12 residues. CDR3 DNA sequence: TGCAGCCTCAGGGGAAACACCGGGGAGCTGTTTTTT. It yields the protein CSLRGNTGELFF.

The chain recombines TRBV11-1 with TRBJ2-7, with TRBD1 matching 9 bases. The germline V gene has CDR1 SGHAT and CDR2 FQDESV (reference sequence). The CDR3 is 13 amino acids. The J segment lost 6 bases and the V segment lost 6 bases, leaving 6 bases of the junction unmatched. This CDR3 is CASRRTGASEQYF. CDR3 nucleotide sequence: TGTGCCAGCAGACGGACAGGGGCAAGCGAGCAGTACTTC.

This clone was seen only once. The chain uses TRBV7-9 and TRBJ2-1; D unresolved. V was shortened by 2 bases and J by 0 bases, with 5 bases between the two germline ends. The CDR3 is 14 residues long. Germline V gene lookup returns CDR1 SEHNR and CDR2 FQNEAQ (reference sequence). The CDR3 region has the DNA TGTGCCAGCAGCTTAACCTCCTCCTACAATGAGCAGTTCTTC. It codes for CASSLTSSYNEQFF.

The chain carries TRBV19 and TRBJ2-5; D ambiguous. With 3 bases removed from V and 4 bases from J, the gap between germline ends came to 9 bases. Germline V CDR1 and CDR2: LNHDA, SQIVND (reference sequence). The CDR3 has 13 residues. This CDR3 is CASSMKFGETQYF. CDR3 bases: TGTGCCAGTAGTATGAAGTTCGGAGAGACCCAGTACTTC.

This sequence joins TRBV5-1 and TRBJ1-2, with a possible D match to TRBD1 (5 bases). The germline gives CDR1 SGHRS, CDR2 YFSETQ. Trimming removed 8 bases at V and 5 bases at J, with 19 bases between. The CDR3 covers 14 residues. The CDR3 is CASLLGPDTYGYTF. DNA for the CDR3: TGCGCCAGTCTGCTCGGTCCGGACACATATGGCTACACCTTC.

The rearrangement links TRBV19 to TRBJ1-2; D is unclear. Trimming removed 3 bases at V and 4 bases at J, with 15 bases between. In germline, CDR1 is LNHDA, CDR2 SQIVND (reference sequence). The CDR3 runs to 15 residues. Written as DNA, the CDR3 is TGTGCCAGTAGTATCAATCTGGGAGGAGGCTATGGCTACACCTTC. Translation: CASSINLGGGYGYTF.

The rearrangement links TRBV11-3 to TRBJ2-7, with TRBD1 as a possible D gene (5 bases). V was trimmed by 2 bases and J by 5 bases, leaving 10 bases between them. Germline V gives CDR1 SGHNT, CDR2 YENEEA. This CDR3 region has 13 residues. CDR3 in DNA: TGTGCCAGCAGCTTAACCCAGGGCAACGAGCAGTACTTC. Its translation: CASSLTQGNEQYF.

V and J are TRBV9 and TRBJ1-2; D ambiguous. Germline CDR1 and CDR2: SGDLS and YYNGEE. V lost 4 bases, J lost 3 bases, and 13 bases lay in between. The CDR3 runs 14 residues. As DNA, the CDR3 is TGTGCCAGCAGCCCTGGTCTCGGCCACTATGGCTACACCTTC. Encoded protein: CASSPGLGHYGYTF.

V and J are TRBV7-9 and TRBJ2-7; D perhaps matches TRBD2 (6 bases). The V gene's germline CDR1 is SEHNR and CDR2 FQNEAQ (reference sequence). The ends were cut back, 2 bases at V and 3 bases at J, with 11 bases in the middle. The CDR3 extends over 14 amino acids. The CDR3 sequence: CASSLSSGHYEQYF. In DNA form, the CDR3 reads TGTGCCAGCAGCTTAAGTAGCGGACACTACGAGCAGTACTTC.

The V call is TRBV6-5, the J call TRBJ2-7; the match to TRBD2 covers 9 bases. CDR1 is MNHEY, CDR2 SVGAGI, per germline. This CDR3 is 15 amino acids long. The J segment lost 3 bases and the V segment lost 6 bases, leaving 9 bases of the junction unmatched. The CDR3 here is CASRYLTSGSYEQYF. CDR3 coding DNA: TGTGCCAGCAGATACCTGACTAGCGGAAGCTACGAGCAGTACTTC.

DNA for the CDR3: TGTGCCAGCAGTGAATCCAGGGGAGTTCTCTCTGGGGCCAACGTCCTGACTTTC. Translated: CASSESRGVLSGANVLTF. The chain combines TRBV2 with TRBJ2-6; a weak D match, TRBD1 (6 bases). Germline CDR1 is SNHLY and CDR2 is FYNNEI. CDR3 length: 18 amino acids. Trimming pared 2 bases from V and 0 bases from J, leaving 14 bases between. The full variable domain, with the rest looked up from reference TRBV2 and TRBJ2-6, is EPEVTQTPSHQVTQMGQEVILRCVPISNHLYFYWYRQILGQKVEFLVSFYNNEISEKSEIFDDQFSVERPDGSNFTLKIRSTKLEDSAMYFCASSESRGVLSGANVLTFGAGSRLTVL.

The V gene is TRBV6-1, the J gene TRBJ2-2; no clear D gene. The germline CDR1 and CDR2 sequences are MNHNS and SASEGT. CDR3 length equals 17 residues. Between the trimmed V and J ends, which lost 4 bases and 1 base, there was a span of 16 bases. The CDR3 loop reads CASSVQPVIMNTGELFF. CDR3 sequence (DNA): TGTGCCAGCAGTGTCCAGCCGGTAATCATGAACACCGGGGAGCTGTTTTTT.

CDR3 nucleotides: TGCAGCGTTGAAGGGGGGGAGCGGGACTACAATGAGCAGTTCTTC. Protein: CSVEGGERDYNEQFF. The chain joins TRBV29-1 to TRBJ2-1; 7 nucleotides align to TRBD2. J gave up 3 bases and V 1 base, and 6 bases lay outside the gene matches. Germline V gene lookup returns CDR1 SQVTM and CDR2 ANQGSEA. The CDR3 is 15 residues long.

This chain connects TRBV19 to TRBJ2-7; no clear D gene. The CDR3 loop spans 11 amino acids. From germline, CDR1 is LNHDA and CDR2 SQIVND (reference sequence). Trimming took off 4 bases at V and 4 bases at J, with 5 bases between the two ends. Here the CDR3 DNA reads TGTGCCAGTAGTAATAAATACGAGCAGTACTTC. It is translated as CASSNKYEQYF.

This chain joins TRBV4-2 and TRBJ2-3, with 12 bases matching TRBD2. Germline-derived CDR1 and CDR2 are LGHNA and YNFKEQ. The trim removed 5 bases at V and 0 bases at J, leaving 6 bases unmatched. CDR3 length: 17 residues. The CDR3 DNA is TGTGCCAGCAGCTTCGGACTAGCGGGGACTAGCACAGATACGCAGTATTTT. Its protein product is CASSFGLAGTSTDTQYF.

The genes are TRBV10-2 and TRBJ2-3, with 7 positions matching TRBD2. The germline V gene encodes CDR1 WSHSY and CDR2 SAAADI. J lost 3 bases, V lost 1 base, and 4 bases had no gene match. There are 15 residues in the CDR3. In DNA form, the CDR3 reads TGCGCCAGCAGTGAGTTCTGGGAGGGTACAGATACGCAGTATTTT. This encodes CASSEFWEGTDTQYF.

The rearrangement uses TRBV18 and TRBJ2-5, with D possibly being TRBD2 (5 bases). CDR1 KGHSH and CDR2 LQKENI come from the germline V gene. CDR3 length: 19 amino acids. V dropped 3 bases and J dropped 3 bases, with 26 bases sitting between them. This CDR3 reads CASSPLGASLGLKKETQYF. CDR3 in DNA: TGTGCCAGCTCACCGTTGGGTGCTAGCCTTGGACTGAAAAAAGAGACCCAGTACTTC.

V and J are TRBV6-5 and TRBJ2-7, with D perhaps TRBD2 (6 bases). The V end lost 6 bases, the J end lost 3 bases, and 18 bases lay between the germline ends. Germline V gene lookup returns CDR1 MNHEY and CDR2 SVGAGI. The CDR3 spans 15 residues. CDR3 loop: CASRSHSGGNYEQYF. The CDR3 DNA reads as TGTGCCAGCAGATCACATAGCGGAGGGAACTACGAGCAGTACTTC.